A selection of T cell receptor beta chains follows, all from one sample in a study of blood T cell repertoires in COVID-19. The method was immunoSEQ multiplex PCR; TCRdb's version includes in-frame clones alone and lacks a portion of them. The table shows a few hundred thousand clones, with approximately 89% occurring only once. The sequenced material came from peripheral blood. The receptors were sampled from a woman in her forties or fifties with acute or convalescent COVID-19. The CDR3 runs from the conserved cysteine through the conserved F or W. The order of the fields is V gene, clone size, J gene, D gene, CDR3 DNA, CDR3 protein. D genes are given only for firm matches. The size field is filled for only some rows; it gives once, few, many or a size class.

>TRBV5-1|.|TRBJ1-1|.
TGCGCCAGCAGTTCCGGGGGGGACACTGAAGCTTTCTTT
CASSSGGDTEAFF
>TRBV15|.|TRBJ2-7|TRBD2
TGTGCCACCAGCCGCGGGGCTTCCTTTACTAGCGGGCGGGCCTACGAGCAGTACTTC
CATSRGASFTSGRAYEQYF
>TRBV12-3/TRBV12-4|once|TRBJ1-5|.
TGTGCCAGCAGTTTGGCAGGACAGCCCCAGCATTTT
CASSLAGQPQHF
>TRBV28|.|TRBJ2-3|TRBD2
TGTGCCAGCAGTTTAGTCGGGGGGGATCGGGCAGATACGCAGTATTTT
CASSLVGGDRADTQYF
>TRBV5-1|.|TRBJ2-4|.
TGCGCCAGCAGCTTGGTGGGTGAGGTTGAAAACATTCAGTACTTC
CASSLVGEVENIQYF
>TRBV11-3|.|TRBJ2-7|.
TGTGCCAGCAGCTTAGGGCGGCAGAGTGACGAGCAGTACTTC
CASSLGRQSDEQYF
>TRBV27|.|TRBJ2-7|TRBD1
TGTGCCAGCAGCCGGGGCCCGGGACAGACCATCTACGAGCAGTACTTC
CASSRGPGQTIYEQYF
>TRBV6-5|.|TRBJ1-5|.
TGTGCCAGCAGTTCCGAGACAGGAAGCAATCAGCCCCAGCATTTT
CASSSETGSNQPQHF
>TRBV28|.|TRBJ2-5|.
TGTGCCAGCGCAGGGGCCGAAGGGATTGAGACCCAGTACTTC
CASAGAEGIETQYF
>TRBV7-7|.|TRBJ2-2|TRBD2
TGTGCTAGCAGCCGCGGACTAGCATCAGGGGAGCTGTTTTTT
CASSRGLASGELFF
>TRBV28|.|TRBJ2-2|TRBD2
TGTGCCAGCAGTTTTGTGGGAGGGCCCGGGGAGCTGTTTTTT
CASSFVGGPGELFF
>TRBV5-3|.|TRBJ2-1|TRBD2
TGTGCCAGAAGCTTGGGGGCAGGGCTAGGCGGTAAGGCGGGAGTAATGCGCAATGAGCAGTTCTTC
CARSLGAGLGGKAGVMRNEQFF
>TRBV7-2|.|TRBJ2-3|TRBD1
TGTGCCAGCAGCTCAAGGACAGGGGGGACAGATACGCAGTATTTT
CASSSRTGGTDTQYF
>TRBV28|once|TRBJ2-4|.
TGTGCCAGCAGTTTAGACGGGAAAAACATTCAGTACTTC
CASSLDGKNIQYF
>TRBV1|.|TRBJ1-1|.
TGCACCAGCAGCCAAGTTTCAGGACACATCGACACTGAAGCTTTCTTT
CTSSQVSGHIDTEAFF
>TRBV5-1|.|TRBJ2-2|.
TGCGCCAGCAGAAAAACCGGGACATCGAACACCGGGGAGCTGTTTTTT
CASRKTGTSNTGELFF
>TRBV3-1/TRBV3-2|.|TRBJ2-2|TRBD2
TGTGCCAGCAGCCCCCGGACTAGCGACACCGGGGAGCTGTTTTTT
CASSPRTSDTGELFF
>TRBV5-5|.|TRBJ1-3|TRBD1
TGTGCCAGCAGCTTCGGACAGGGTGCTGGAAACACCATATATTTT
CASSFGQGAGNTIYF
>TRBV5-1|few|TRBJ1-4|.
TGCGCCAGCAGCTTGGGCGCGGGGGGCTCAGAGGCAAAACTGTTTTTT
CASSLGAGGSEAKLFF
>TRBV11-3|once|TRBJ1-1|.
TGTGCCAGCAGCTCGGACCAGGGTTCTGAAGCTTTCTTT
CASSSDQGSEAFF
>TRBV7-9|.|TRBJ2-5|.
TGTGCCAGCAGCTCGCTACAGGTGTGGTACCAAGAGACCCAGTACTTC
CASSSLQVWYQETQYF
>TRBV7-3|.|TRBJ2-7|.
TGTGCCAGCAGTTCCTGGCGGGGCAGCGAGCAGTACTTC
CASSSWRGSEQYF
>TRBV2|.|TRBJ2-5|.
TGTGCCAGCAGACTAGGTTTGGAGACCCAGTACTTC
CASRLGLETQYF
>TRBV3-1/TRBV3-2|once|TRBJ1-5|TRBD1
TGTGCCAGCAGCCAAGCTCAGGACAGGCTTCAGCCCCAGCATTTT
CASSQAQDRLQPQHF
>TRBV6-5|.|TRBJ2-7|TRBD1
TGTGCCAGCAGTCATGGACAGGGAACCTACGAGCAGTACTTC
CASSHGQGTYEQYF
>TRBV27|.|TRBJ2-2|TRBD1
TGTGCCATCAGGGGGCAATCGAACACCGGGGAGCTGTTTTTT
CAIRGQSNTGELFF
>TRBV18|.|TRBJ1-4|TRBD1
TGTGCCAGCTCACCCGGGACAGGCATTAATGAAAAACTGTTTTTT
CASSPGTGINEKLFF
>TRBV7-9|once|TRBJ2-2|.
TGTGCCAGCAGCTCAGGGGTTGGGGAGCTGTTTTTT
CASSSGVGELFF
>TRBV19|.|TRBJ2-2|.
TGTGCCAGTAGTACCCTGGACTACCCCGCGAACACCGGGGAGCTGTTTTTT
CASSTLDYPANTGELFF
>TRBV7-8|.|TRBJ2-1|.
TGTGCCAGCAGCCGCGGGGTTTACAATGAGCAGTTCTTC
CASSRGVYNEQFF
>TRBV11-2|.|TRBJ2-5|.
TGTGCCAGCAGCTTAGGGGTTTCTGGAGGGAGAGAGACCCAGTACTTC
CASSLGVSGGRETQYF
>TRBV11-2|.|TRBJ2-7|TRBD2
TGTGCCAGCAGCCCGTGGACTAGCGGGCCGAACTCCTTC
CASSPWTSGPNSF
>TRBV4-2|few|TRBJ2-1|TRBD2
TGTGCCAGCAGCCAAGATCCCGGGAGGGCCACATACAATGAGCAGTTCTTC
CASSQDPGRATYNEQFF
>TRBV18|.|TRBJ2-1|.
TGTGCCAGCTCACCACCGTCCAGGGGCGGCAATGAGCAGTTCTTC
CASSPPSRGGNEQFF
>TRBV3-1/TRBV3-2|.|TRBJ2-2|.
TGTGCCAGCAGCCAAGACTTAGGGGCCGGGGAGCTGTTTTTT
CASSQDLGAGELFF
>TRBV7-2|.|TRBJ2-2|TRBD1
TGTGCCAACAGCTTAGTCGGTATTCGGGACAGCTCTAACACCGGGGAGCTGTTTTTT
CANSLVGIRDSSNTGELFF
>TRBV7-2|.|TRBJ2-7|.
TGTGCCAGCAGCTTAGGAGGCTCGTTATACGAGCAGTACTTC
CASSLGGSLYEQYF
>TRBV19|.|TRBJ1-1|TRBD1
TGTGCCAGTAGTGCTAGCCCGACAGGGCTAGGGAACACTGAAGCTTTCTTT
CASSASPTGLGNTEAFF
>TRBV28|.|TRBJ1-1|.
TGTGCCAGCAGCCAGACAGGTCTTCACGGTGAAGCTTTCTTT
CASSQTGLHGEAFF
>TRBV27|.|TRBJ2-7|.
TGTGCCAGCAGGCCGACAGTGGGGTTCTACGAGCAGTACTTC
CASRPTVGFYEQYF
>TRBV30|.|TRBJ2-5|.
TGTGCCTGGAGTGTACAAGGGGCCAGGAGGGGTTTGGAGACCCAGTACTTC
CAWSVQGARRGLETQYF
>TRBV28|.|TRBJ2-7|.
TGTGCCAGCAGCTGGACTCAAACCTACGAGCAGTACTTC
CASSWTQTYEQYF
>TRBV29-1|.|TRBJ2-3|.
TGCAGCGTTGTTCCCCACTACACAGATACGCAGTATTTT
CSVVPHYTDTQYF
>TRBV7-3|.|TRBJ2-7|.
TGTGCCAGCAGCTTAGGGCAGGGCGTCTCCTACGAGCAGTACTTC
CASSLGQGVSYEQYF
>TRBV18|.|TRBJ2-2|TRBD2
TGTGCCAGCTCACCACCGGTTAGCGGGAGACAAACCGGGGAGCTGTTTTTT
CASSPPVSGRQTGELFF
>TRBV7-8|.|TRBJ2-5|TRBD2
TGTGCCAGCAGCTTAGCGCGTAGCGGGAGAGTCCAAGAGACCCAGTACTTC
CASSLARSGRVQETQYF
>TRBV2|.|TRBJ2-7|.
TGTGCCAGCAGTGAGGGCACTGGGGAGCAGTACTTC
CASSEGTGEQYF
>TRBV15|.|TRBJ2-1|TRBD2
TGTGCCACCAGCAGAGGAGGTAGCGGGACCAATGAGCAGTTCTTC
CATSRGGSGTNEQFF
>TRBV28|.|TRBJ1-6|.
TGTGCCAGCAGCCTCCTGGGGGCGGAGGATAATTCACCCCTCCACTTT
CASSLLGAEDNSPLHF
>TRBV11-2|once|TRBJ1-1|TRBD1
TGTGCCAGCAGCTTAGTTCAGGGGGCGAACACTGAAGCTTTCTTT
CASSLVQGANTEAFF
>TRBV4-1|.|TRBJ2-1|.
TGCGCCAGCAGCCAAGATCATAGCGGCTACTCCTACAATGAGCAGTTCTTC
CASSQDHSGYSYNEQFF
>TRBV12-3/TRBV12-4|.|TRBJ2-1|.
TGTGCCAGCAGTTTAGCGCCGGGGTACCCTAGGTTCTTC
CASSLAPGYPRFF
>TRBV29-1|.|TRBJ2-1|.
TGCAGCGTTGATCCCCACGGCAGCCAACGGGACAATGAGCAGTTCTTC
CSVDPHGSQRDNEQFF
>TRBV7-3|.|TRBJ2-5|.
TGTGCCAGCAGCTTAGGGAGGTTGGGAGAGACCCAGTACTTC
CASSLGRLGETQYF
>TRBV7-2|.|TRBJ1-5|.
TGTGCCAGCAGCTTAATAGGGGCCTCCAATCAGCCCCAGCATTTT
CASSLIGASNQPQHF
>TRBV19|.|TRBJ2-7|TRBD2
TGTGCCAGTGGTAGCGGGAGGGGAGCCTACGAGCAGTACTTC
CASGSGRGAYEQYF
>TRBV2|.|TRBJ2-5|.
TGTGCCAGCAGTGAAGCGGAGCAAGAGACCCAGTACTTC
CASSEAEQETQYF
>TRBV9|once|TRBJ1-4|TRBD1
TGTGCCAGCAGCACCCCCGGGACAGGGGTCGAAAAACTGTTTTTT
CASSTPGTGVEKLFF
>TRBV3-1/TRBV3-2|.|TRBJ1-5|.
TGTGCCAGCAGCCAACAGGGGAGCAATCAGCCCCAGCATTTT
CASSQQGSNQPQHF
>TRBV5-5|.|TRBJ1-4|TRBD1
TGTGCCAGCAGTTTCACAGGGGATACTGAAAAACTGTTTTTT
CASSFTGDTEKLFF